This TCR beta chain was obtained from a study of blood T cell repertoires in COVID-19. Whole-study context: Acute-phase and convalescent COVID-19 samples originated in the United States, Italy and Spain.

Measured with immunoSEQ multiplex PCR; TCRdb has only the in-frame clones, and not every one. The table has 120,000 to 150,000 clones, 87% seen once; the top ten hold around 6.1%. The CDR3 consists of 16 residues. Germline V CDR1 and CDR2: SGHRS, YFSETQ. Losses at the gene ends were 2 bases for V and 1 base for J; bases not matched to a gene: 2. The sequencing sample was made of peripheral blood. This TCR was recovered from an elderly man with acute or convalescent COVID-19. J is TRBJ1-4 and V is TRBV5-1; 10 bases are a match to TRBD1. The DNA of the CDR3 is TGCGCCAGCAGCTTAGGACAGGGGGGAACTAATGAAAAACTGTTTTTT. This codes for CASSLGQGGTNEKLFF.